This T cell receptor beta chain was documented in a study of T cells in Graves' hyperthyroidism and ophthalmopathy. TCR beta CDR3 regions were amplified from RNA transcripts. HTBI primers were the set used in a first-round RT-PCR of the TCR CDR3. Each CDR3 protein is one row after TCRdb ran MiXCR on the multiplex PCR reads. The sample lists roughly 250,000 distinct CDR3 sequences; roughly 20% were seen once. The study's findings and limits: Among thyroid clonotypes expanded above 0.001, most also appeared in blood.

CDR3 length equals 12 residues. Germline loops: CDR1 DFQATT, CDR2 SNEGSKA (reference sequence). V lost 6 bases, J lost 3 bases, and 4 bases stayed unmatched. Ophthalmopathy in the patients scored at least 3 on Clinical Activity Score and at least 4 on NOSPECS grade, lasting under 3 months. Uncontrolled infections, other autoimmune diseases, pregnancy or lactation led to exclusion of patients. For the diagnoses, clinical symptoms, serum thyroxine and TRAb, thyroid ultrasound and orbital computed tomography were used. Details on this clonotype: Its target is not known.

The TCR sequence derives from a man aged 30-40 years with Graves' ophthalmopathy. The rearrangement links TRBV20-1 to TRBJ2-7; the match to TRBD1 covers 8 bases. The sequencing sample was made of blood. CDR3 DNA: TGCAGTGCGGAAACAGGGGGCTACGAGCAGTACTTC. Translating gives CSAETGGYEQYF.